This T cell receptor beta chain is drawn from a study of cytomegalovirus exposure and HLA in healthy donors. A word on this clone: Its target is not known.

General study results and limits: Excluded were some V segments that proved indistinguishable, including TRBV6-2 and TRBV6-3. Common viral pathogens were later found to be apparently linked to several of the most significant clusters.

Researchers ran the PCR with 60 Vbeta and 13 Jbeta primers. Generated by immunoSEQ multiplex PCR, the TCRdb table keeps only in-frame clones and is missing some. The sample carries roughly 300,000 clones, around 86% recorded once. This CDR3 is built from 13 residues. V shed 6 bases and J shed 8 bases, with 14 bases lying between them. CDR1 is MNHEY, CDR2 SMNVEV, per germline (reference sequence). Sample: PBMCs. The V call is TRBV27, the J call TRBJ2-4; a possible D gene is TRBD1 (6 bases). The receptor comes from a man aged 40-49 years in good health and CMV-seropositive. The CDR3 loop reads CASSPDRRDIQYF. CDR3 nucleotides: TGTGCCAGCAGCCCGGACAGAAGGGACATTCAGTACTTC.